This entry describes one T cell receptor beta chain. The entry originates in a study of blood T cell repertoires in COVID-19. Germline lookup yields CDR1 SQVTM and CDR2 ANQGSEA. The junction had 12 bases not matched to a gene; V was cut back by 7 bases and J by 4 bases. The CDR3 loop spans 16 amino acids. TCRdb keeps only in-frame clones here, not all; method: immunoSEQ multiplex PCR. The data contain approximately 85,000 clones, around 90% of them singletons. The sample taken for sequencing was peripheral blood. The J gene is TRBJ2-3, the V gene TRBV29-1; TRBD1 matches at 12 bases. This clonotype was obtained from a woman aged 80 or over with active or convalescent COVID-19. The CDR3: CSAQKYGTGGADTQYF. In nucleotides, the CDR3 is TGCAGCGCACAAAAGTACGGGACAGGGGGCGCAGATACGCAGTATTTT.